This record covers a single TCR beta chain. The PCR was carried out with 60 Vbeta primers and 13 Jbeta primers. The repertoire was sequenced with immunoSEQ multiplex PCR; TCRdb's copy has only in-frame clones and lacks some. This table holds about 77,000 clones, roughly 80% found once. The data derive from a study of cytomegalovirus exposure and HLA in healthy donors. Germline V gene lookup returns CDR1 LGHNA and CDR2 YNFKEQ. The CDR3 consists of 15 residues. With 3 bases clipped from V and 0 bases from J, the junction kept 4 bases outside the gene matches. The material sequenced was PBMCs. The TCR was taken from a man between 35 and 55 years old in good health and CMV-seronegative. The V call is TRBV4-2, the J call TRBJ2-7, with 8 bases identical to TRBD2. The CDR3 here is CASSQVAGNSYEQYF. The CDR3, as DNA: TGTGCCAGCAGCCAGGTAGCGGGAAACTCCTACGAGCAGTACTTC.